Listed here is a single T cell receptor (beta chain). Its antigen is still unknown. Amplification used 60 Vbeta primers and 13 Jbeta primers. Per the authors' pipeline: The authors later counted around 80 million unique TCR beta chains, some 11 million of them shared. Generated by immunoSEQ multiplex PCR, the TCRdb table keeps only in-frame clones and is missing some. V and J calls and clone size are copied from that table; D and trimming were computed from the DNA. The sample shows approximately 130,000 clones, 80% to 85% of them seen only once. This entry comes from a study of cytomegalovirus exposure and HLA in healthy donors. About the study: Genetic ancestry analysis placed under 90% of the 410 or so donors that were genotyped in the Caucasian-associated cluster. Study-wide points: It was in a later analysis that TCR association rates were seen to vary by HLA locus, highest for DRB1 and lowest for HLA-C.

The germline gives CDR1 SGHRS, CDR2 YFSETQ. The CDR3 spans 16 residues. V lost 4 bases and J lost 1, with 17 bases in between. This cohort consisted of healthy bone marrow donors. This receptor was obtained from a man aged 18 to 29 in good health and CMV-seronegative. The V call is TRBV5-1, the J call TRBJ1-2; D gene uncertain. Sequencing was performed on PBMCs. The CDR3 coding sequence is TGCGCCAGCAGCCCGTCCAGGAACGGCTATAACTATGGCTACACCTTC. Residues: CASSPSRNGYNYGYTF.